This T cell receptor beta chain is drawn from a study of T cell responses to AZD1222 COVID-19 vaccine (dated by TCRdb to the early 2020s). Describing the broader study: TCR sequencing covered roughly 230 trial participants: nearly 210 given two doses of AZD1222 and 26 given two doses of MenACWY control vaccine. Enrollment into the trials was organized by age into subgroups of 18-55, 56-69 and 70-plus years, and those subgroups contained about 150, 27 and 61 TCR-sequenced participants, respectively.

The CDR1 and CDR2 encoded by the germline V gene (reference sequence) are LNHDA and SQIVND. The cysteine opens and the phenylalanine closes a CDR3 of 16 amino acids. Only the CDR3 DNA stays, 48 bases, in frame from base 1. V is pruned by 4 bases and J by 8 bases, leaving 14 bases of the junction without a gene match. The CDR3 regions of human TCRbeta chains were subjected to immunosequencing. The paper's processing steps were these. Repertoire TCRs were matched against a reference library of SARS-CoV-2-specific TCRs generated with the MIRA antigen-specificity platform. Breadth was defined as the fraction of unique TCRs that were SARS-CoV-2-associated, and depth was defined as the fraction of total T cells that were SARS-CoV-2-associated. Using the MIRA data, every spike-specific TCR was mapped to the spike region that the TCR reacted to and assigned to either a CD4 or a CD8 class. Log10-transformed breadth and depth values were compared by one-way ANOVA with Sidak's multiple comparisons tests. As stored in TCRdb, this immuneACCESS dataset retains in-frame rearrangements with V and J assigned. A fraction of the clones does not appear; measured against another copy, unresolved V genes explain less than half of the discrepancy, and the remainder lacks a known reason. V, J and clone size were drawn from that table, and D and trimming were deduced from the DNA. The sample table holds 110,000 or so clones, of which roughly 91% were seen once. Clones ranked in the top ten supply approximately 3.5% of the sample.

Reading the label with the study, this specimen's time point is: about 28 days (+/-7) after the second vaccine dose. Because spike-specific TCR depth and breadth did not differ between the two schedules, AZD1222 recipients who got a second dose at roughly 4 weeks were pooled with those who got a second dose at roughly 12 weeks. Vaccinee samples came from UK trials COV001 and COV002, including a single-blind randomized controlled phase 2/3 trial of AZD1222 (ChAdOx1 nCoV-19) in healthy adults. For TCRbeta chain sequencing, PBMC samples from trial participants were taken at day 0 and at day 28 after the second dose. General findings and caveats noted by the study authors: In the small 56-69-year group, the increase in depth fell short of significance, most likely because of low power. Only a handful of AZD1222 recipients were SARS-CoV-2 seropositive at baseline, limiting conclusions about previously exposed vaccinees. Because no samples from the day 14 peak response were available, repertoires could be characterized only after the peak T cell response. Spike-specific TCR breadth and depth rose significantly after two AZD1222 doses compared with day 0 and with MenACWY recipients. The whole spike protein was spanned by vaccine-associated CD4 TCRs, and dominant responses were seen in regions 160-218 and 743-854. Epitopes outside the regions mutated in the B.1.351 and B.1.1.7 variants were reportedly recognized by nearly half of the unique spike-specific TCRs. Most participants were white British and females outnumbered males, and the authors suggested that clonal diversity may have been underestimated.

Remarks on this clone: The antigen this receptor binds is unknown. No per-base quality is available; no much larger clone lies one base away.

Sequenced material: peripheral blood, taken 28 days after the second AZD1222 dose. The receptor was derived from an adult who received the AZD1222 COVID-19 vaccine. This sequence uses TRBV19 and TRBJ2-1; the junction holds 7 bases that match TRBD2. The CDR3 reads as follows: CASSTQRRGFKYEQFF. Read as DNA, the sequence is TGTGCCAGTAGTACCCAAAGGCGGGGGTTTAAGTATGAGCAGTTCTTC.